This is a list of T cell receptor beta chains from one sample in a study of beta chain features in type 1 diabetes. Clones were read by immunoSEQ multiplex PCR, and TCRdb kept only the in-frame ones, dropping some. The data hold roughly 330,000 clones, with approximately 13% observed a single time. The sample was naive CD4+ T cells from blood. The receptors were sampled from a woman under 30 with type 1 diabetes. Both conserved end residues are part of each CDR3. The order of the fields is J gene, clone size, V gene, CDR3 protein. The listing skips clone size in some rows; elsewhere it reads once, few, many or a size class.

j_call: TRBJ2-3; clone_size: few; v_call: TRBV4-3; cdr3_aa: CASSQDKKQGHTDTQYF
j_call: TRBJ1-2; clone_size: .; v_call: TRBV27; cdr3_aa: CASSLSIGQGCTF
j_call: TRBJ2-1; clone_size: few; v_call: TRBV28; cdr3_aa: CASRGGQPSYNEQFF
j_call: TRBJ1-2; clone_size: .; v_call: TRBV11-2; cdr3_aa: CASSNRQGSMDYGYTF
j_call: TRBJ2-5; clone_size: few; v_call: TRBV18; cdr3_aa: CASSPRRLQETQYF
j_call: TRBJ2-1; clone_size: few; v_call: TRBV10-3; cdr3_aa: CAIRHISSYNEQFF
j_call: TRBJ1-1; clone_size: .; v_call: TRBV10-2; cdr3_aa: CASSDQGPNTEAFF
j_call: TRBJ2-5; clone_size: .; v_call: TRBV29-1; cdr3_aa: CSVEGPGGRSETQYF
j_call: TRBJ2-7; clone_size: few; v_call: TRBV28; cdr3_aa: CATLGTGLNPPYEQYF
j_call: TRBJ1-5; clone_size: .; v_call: TRBV28; cdr3_aa: CATNYQPQHF
j_call: TRBJ1-1; clone_size: few; v_call: TRBV5-5; cdr3_aa: CASSRLLGQVNTEAFF
j_call: TRBJ2-5; clone_size: .; v_call: TRBV6-5; cdr3_aa: CASSLQASRQETQYF
j_call: TRBJ1-3; clone_size: .; v_call: TRBV30; cdr3_aa: CAWSIGGSGNTIYF
j_call: TRBJ2-1; clone_size: .; v_call: TRBV4-3; cdr3_aa: CASSQGTSGRNEQFF
j_call: TRBJ2-2; clone_size: .; v_call: TRBV6-5; cdr3_aa: CASSYRGAGELFF
j_call: TRBJ2-3; clone_size: few; v_call: TRBV14; cdr3_aa: CASSQGLYTDTQYF
j_call: TRBJ2-7; clone_size: .; v_call: TRBV5-4; cdr3_aa: CASSLGTGESSAEYF